These 3 T cell receptor beta chains came from one sample sequenced in a study of T cell repertoires in cytomegalovirus infection. TCRdb re-called the reads through MiXCR, storing one row per CDR3 protein. The sample records some 180,000 distinct CDR3 sequences, roughly 9.8% being singletons. The material sequenced was PBMCs. These receptors were taken from a human donor in good health (CMV status not recorded). Some clones in this sample may be carry-over from other donors' samples.

On this clonotype itself: A read error may be the cause here, since a much bigger clone is one base away. The chain uses TRBV7-8 and TRBJ2-3; 8 bases are shared with TRBD2. CDR3 length equals 15 residues. Germline loops: CDR1 SGHVS, CDR2 FQNEAQ. V was pared by 7 bases and J by 0 bases, with 6 bases of the junction left unmatched. CDR3 loop: CASNSSSGSTDTQYF. DNA for the CDR3: TGTGCCAGCAACTCTTCTAGCGGGAGCACAGATACGCAGTATTTT.

In its sample, this clonotype was seen many times. The V and J genes are TRBV28 and TRBJ2-7; TRBD2 matches at 10 bases. The CDR3 length is 16 residues. Germline V gene data show CDR1 as MDHEN and CDR2 as SYDVKM. V was clipped by 10 bases and J by 3 bases; unmatched bases: 15. In DNA, the CDR3 is TGTGCCAACCACCCAGCGGGAGGGCCGTTCCTCTACGAGCAGTACTTC. This gives the protein CANHPAGGPFLYEQYF.

The J gene is TRBJ1-2, the V gene TRBV3-1; D may be TRBD1 (5 bases). The CDR3 runs to 17 residues. The V end was cut by 4 bases, the J end by 8 bases, with 26 bases between. CDR1 and CDR2 (germline): LGHDT, YNNKEL (reference sequence). In DNA, the CDR3 is TGTGCCAGCAGCCTCTCCATTCCGGGACGCAAGGTGGAAGGCTACACCTTC. This translates into CASSLSIPGRKVEGYTF.